This T cell receptor (beta chain) emerged from a study of T cells in Graves' hyperthyroidism and ophthalmopathy. TCR beta CDR3 region amplification was performed from RNA transcripts. The HTBI set primed first-round TCR CDR3 RT-PCR. TCRdb re-called the multiplex PCR reads through MiXCR, storing one row per CDR3 protein. The sample yields hundreds of thousands of distinct CDR3 sequences, roughly 37% seen once. Stable Graves' hyperthyroidism denoted no ophthalmopathy progression over 18 months. Diagnosis relied on clinical symptoms, serum thyroxine and TRAb, thyroid ultrasound and orbital computed tomography. Germline V lookup: CDR1 ENHRY, CDR2 SYGVKD. Trimming left V 6 bases short and J 4 bases short, with 5 bases between. This CDR3 is 11 amino acids long.

The source of this sequence is a man between 18 and 29 years old with Graves' hyperthyroidism. The sequenced material came from blood. This rearrangement joins TRBV10-3 to TRBJ2-3; D tentatively reads TRBD1 or TRBD2 (5 bases each). The DNA for the CDR3 is TGTGCCATCAGGGGGGCAGATACGCAGTATTTT. Encoded protein: CAIRGADTQYF.